The 19 T cell receptor beta chains below come from one sample, sequenced in a study of Ad26.COV2.S vaccination and SARS-CoV-2 variants (dated by TCRdb to the early 2020s). The receptor library was made with the immunoSEQ multiplex PCR assay. Sourced from immuneACCESS, this table was stored by TCRdb with only in-frame sequences that have V and J called. A share of the clones is absent; for the studies checked, an unresolved V gene accounts for under half, and the remainder has no known explanation. This sample holds hundreds of thousands of clones; approximately 88% were observed only once. The ten largest clones represent over 1.3% of the sample. The sample's treatment or condition label, decoded: over 15 received Ad26.COV2.S at low or high dose, single or two shots; about five received placebo; per-sample allocation not given. For vaccine and placebo recipients, the sequenced repertoires came from samples collected on day 63 after the first injection.

The sample here was peripheral blood, taken in a trial of Ad26.COV2.S vaccine versus placebo. The receptors here all came from a person aged 18-65 years who received the Ad26.COV2.S COVID-19 vaccine or a placebo.

The chain joins TRBV19 to TRBJ1-5; 11 positions agree with TRBD1. The CDR3 loop spans 15 amino acids. V was clipped by 0 bases and J by 6 bases; unmatched bases: 1. CDR1 is LNHDA and CDR2 is SQIVND in the germline V gene (reference sequence). The CDR3 region is CASSIDGTGGQPQHF. DNA for the CDR3: TGTGCCAGTAGTATAGATGGGACAGGGGGTCAGCCCCAGCATTTT.

This clone appeared a single time. The chain carries TRBV4-3 and TRBJ2-3; 11 bases fit TRBD2. The CDR3 consists of 18 residues. CDR1 is LGHNA, CDR2 YSLEER, per germline. Losses at the gene ends were 1 base for V and 3 bases for J; bases not matched to a gene: 9. CDR3 amino acids: CASSQGGLAGGITDTQYF. The DNA of the CDR3 is TGCGCCAGCAGCCAAGGTGGGCTAGCGGGGGGTATAACAGATACGCAGTATTTT.

The chain has TRBV27 and TRBJ2-1, with TRBD2 identical over 15 bases. CDR3 length: 18 amino acids. Per germline, CDR1 MNHEY and CDR2 SMNVEV (reference sequence). Unmatched junction bases numbered 12, after V lost 3 bases and J lost 9 bases. The CDR3 sequence: CASSFVTGTSGGLSEQFF. The CDR3, as DNA: TGTGCCAGCAGTTTCGTTACAGGGACTAGCGGGGGGTTGAGTGAGCAGTTCTTC.

The chain links TRBV2 to TRBJ2-2; possible D gene TRBD1, 6 bases. The V and J ends lost 4 bases and 7 bases respectively, with 16 bases between them. There are 15 residues in the CDR3. CDR1 and CDR2 from the germline V gene are SNHLY and FYNNEI. The CDR3 region is CASSGLAPGDGELFF. Here the CDR3 DNA reads TGTGCCAGCAGTGGTCTGGCTCCAGGGGACGGGGAGCTGTTTTTT.

This clone appeared once. The gene calls are TRBV7-9 and TRBJ2-5; D ambiguous. V was pared by 3 bases and J by 1 base, with 6 bases between. The CDR3 sequence is 13 residues long. In germline, CDR1 is SEHNR, CDR2 FQNEAQ (reference sequence). CDR3 nucleotide sequence: TGTGCCAGCAGCTTTGAATCCCAAGAGACCCAGTACTTC. Translating gives CASSFESQETQYF.

The gene calls are TRBV7-2 and TRBJ1-1; unclear D gene. Trimming shortened V by 0 bases and J by 0 bases, and 8 bases separated the two germline ends. Germline-derived CDR1 and CDR2 are SGHTA and FQGNSA. CDR3 length: 15 amino acids. CDR3 in DNA: TGTGCCAGCAGCTTAGCACAGAGCATGAACACTGAAGCTTTCTTT. This encodes CASSLAQSMNTEAFF.

The V and J genes are TRBV7-9 and TRBJ2-3, with 9 nucleotides matching TRBD1. From germline, CDR1 is SEHNR and CDR2 FQNEAQ (reference sequence). Trimming removed 5 bases from V and 10 bases from J; junction bases left unmatched: 4. The CDR3 runs to 12 residues. The CDR3, as DNA: TGTGCCAGCAGCCGTGGACAGGGGTCGCAGTATTTT. Residues: CASSRGQGSQYF.

CDR3 sequence reads: CASRPGQGSDTQYF. CDR3 nucleotides: TGTGCCAGCAGACCGGGACAGGGTTCAGATACGCAGTATTTT. The chain joins TRBV7-2 to TRBJ2-3, with 9 nucleotides matching TRBD1. V trimming: 6 bases; J trimming: 4 bases; junction bases outside the gene matches: 5. This CDR3 region has 14 residues. Per germline, CDR1 SGHTA and CDR2 FQGNSA. The full variable domain, its missing parts supplied by reference TRBV7-2 and TRBJ2-3, is GAGVSQSPSNKVTEKGKDVELRCDPISGHTALYWYRQSLGQGLEFLIYFQGNSAPDKSGLPSDRFSAERTGGSVSTLTIQRTQQEDSAVYLCASRPGQGSDTQYFGPGTRLTVL.

V usage is TRBV5-1 and J usage is TRBJ2-5; no clear D gene. The V end was cut by 4 bases, the J end by 0 bases, with 7 bases between. CDR3 size: 13 residues. The V gene's germline CDR1 is SGHRS and CDR2 YFSETQ. CDR3 region: CASSRGYQETQYF. As DNA, the CDR3 is TGCGCCAGCAGCCGTGGGTACCAAGAGACCCAGTACTTC.

This clone was counted between two and nine times. The chain uses TRBV30 and TRBJ2-7, with 8 bases identical to TRBD1. V was pared by 1 base and J by 4 bases, with 9 bases of the junction left unmatched. Germline lookup yields CDR1 GTSNPN and CDR2 SVGIG (reference sequence). The CDR3 is 15 amino acids. CDR3 sequence: CAWSEGTGGAYEQYF. CDR3 bases: TGTGCCTGGAGTGAAGGGACAGGTGGCGCTTACGAGCAGTACTTC.

This chain connects TRBV5-1 to TRBJ2-2; a weak D match, TRBD1 (5 bases). V gave up 4 bases and J gave up 5 bases, with 15 bases separating them. CDR1 and CDR2 (germline): SGHRS, YFSETQ. The CDR3 is 15 residues long. For the CDR3, the DNA is TGCGCCAGCAGCCAGGACACTCGGCGGACCGGGGAGCTGTTTTTT. Translation: CASSQDTRRTGELFF. The variable domain in full, completed from reference TRBV5-1 and TRBJ2-2, reads KAGVTQTPRYLIKTRGQQVTLSCSPISGHRSVSWYQQTPGQGLQFLFEYFSETQRNKGNFPGRFSGRQFSNSRSEMNVSTLELGDSALYLCASSQDTRRTGELFFGEGSRLTVL.

This rearrangement joins TRBV6-2 or TRBV6-3 to TRBJ1-1; D is possibly TRBD1 (6 bases). The V and J ends lost 2 bases and 6 bases respectively, with 19 bases between them. Germline V gene lookup returns CDR1 MNHEY and CDR2 SVGEGT. The CDR3 covers 16 residues. CDR3 sequence reads: CASSYGFTGQPAEAFF. The DNA of the CDR3 is TGTGCCAGCAGTTACGGGTTTACTGGACAGCCTGCTGAAGCTTTCTTT.

This clone was seen a single time. This chain joins TRBV12-5 and TRBJ2-1; 7 nucleotides match TRBD1. Germline V gene sequence: CDR1 LGHNT, CDR2 FRNRAP. The V and J ends lost 1 base and 2 bases, in that order; junction bases with no gene match: 2. The CDR3 sequence is 15 residues long. The CDR3: CASGLGQGPYNEQFF. The CDR3 DNA follows: TGTGCTAGTGGTTTGGGACAGGGTCCCTACAATGAGCAGTTCTTC.

The rearrangement links TRBV2 to TRBJ2-7; 8 bases fit TRBD2. This CDR3 contains 14 residues. V lost 6 bases to trimming and J lost 0 bases; unmatched junction nucleotides: 4. Looked up from germline, CDR1 is SNHLY and CDR2 is FYNNEI. CDR3 coding DNA: TGTGCCAGCAGGCCGGGACTAGGCTCCTACGAGCAGTACTTC. It specifies CASRPGLGSYEQYF.

The sample holds a few counts of this clone. Other DNA sequences of this sample code for an identical CDR3. CDR3: CSAGNYGYTF. The DNA of the CDR3 is TGCAGTGCTGGAAACTATGGCTACACCTTC. The chain couples TRBV20-1 to TRBJ1-2; D unclear. V lost 5 bases to trimming and J lost 2 bases, with 3 bases between them. Germline V CDR1 and CDR2: DFQATT, SNEGSKA (reference sequence). This CDR3 contains 10 residues.

This chain links TRBV2 with TRBJ2-2; 10 bases are a match to TRBD2. This CDR3 has 15 residues. V was clipped by 6 bases and J by 0 bases; unmatched bases: 1. CDR1 and CDR2 from the germline V gene are SNHLY and FYNNEI. This CDR3 reads CASRGLAANTGELFF. The CDR3 nucleotides read TGTGCCAGCAGAGGACTAGCGGCGAACACCGGGGAGCTGTTTTTT.

The rearrangement uses TRBV4-1 and TRBJ1-2, with D unclear. Germline V gene data show CDR1 as MGHRA and CDR2 as YSYEKL. The CDR3 loop spans 13 amino acids. Deletions cut 4 bases from V and 3 bases from J, with 9 bases between. The CDR3 spells CASSLGADYGYTF. The CDR3 bases are TGCGCCAGCAGCCTCGGTGCGGACTATGGCTACACCTTC.

Details on this clone: Other DNA sequences in the same sample also yield this CDR3. The chain joins TRBV29-1 to TRBJ2-7; a weak D match, TRBD1 (5 bases). V was pared by 6 bases and J by 2 bases, with 8 bases between. CDR3 length equals 11 residues. Germline lookup yields CDR1 SQVTM and CDR2 ANQGSEA. The CDR3, as DNA: TGCAGCGTCAGGGATACCTACGAGCAGTACTTC. This translates into CSVRDTYEQYF.

The chain combines TRBV12-3 or TRBV12-4 with TRBJ1-2; 8 bases are shared with TRBD1. The ends lost 5 bases at V and 2 bases at J; junction bases unmatched: 1. The CDR3 length is 13 residues. CDR3 in amino acids: CASSRQGNYGYTF. CDR3 sequence (DNA): TGTGCCAGCAGTCGACAGGGGAACTATGGCTACACCTTC.